What follows is one TCR beta chain and its context. This entry is derived from a study of blood T cell repertoires in COVID-19. Study-wide context: Material from acute and convalescent COVID-19 was sourced from the United States, Italy and Spain.

Per the study methods: Estimates of nucleated cell counts were drawn from the amplification of reference gene primers. Data came from immunoSEQ multiplex PCR; TCRdb stores just in-frame clones and leaves some out. The V and J calls and the clone size are those of that table, but D and trimming were determined from the DNA. The sample consists of roughly 350,000 clones, about 90% of them appearing once. One Seattle source followed patients from active infection through their disease course. V lost 5 bases and J 4 bases, leaving 18 bases between the germline ends. CDR3 size: 17 residues. In germline, CDR1 is MNHNY, CDR2 SVGAGI (reference sequence).

The sequencing sample was made of peripheral blood. The source is a woman aged 25-40 years with COVID-19, enrolled during active disease. The J gene is TRBJ2-6, the V gene TRBV6-6, with no clear D. CDR3 protein: CASSLRFPPTGANVLTF. The CDR3 DNA follows: TGTGCCAGCAGTCTCAGGTTTCCCCCGACCGGGGCCAACGTCCTGACTTTC.